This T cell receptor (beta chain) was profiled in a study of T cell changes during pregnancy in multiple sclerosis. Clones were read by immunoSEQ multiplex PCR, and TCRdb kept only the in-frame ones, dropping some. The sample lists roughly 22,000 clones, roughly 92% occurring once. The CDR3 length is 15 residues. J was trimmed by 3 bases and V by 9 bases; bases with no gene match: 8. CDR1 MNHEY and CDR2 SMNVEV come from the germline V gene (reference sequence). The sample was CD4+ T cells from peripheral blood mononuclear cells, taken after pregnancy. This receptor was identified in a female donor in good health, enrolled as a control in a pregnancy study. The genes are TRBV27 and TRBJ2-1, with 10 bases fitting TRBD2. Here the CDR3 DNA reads TGTGCCAGTCTAGAAGCGGGAGGGCTCTACAATGAGCAGTTCTTC. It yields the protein CASLEAGGLYNEQFF.